These T cell receptor beta chains were read from a single sample in a study of OX40 agonist ivuxolimab in advanced cancers. Measured with immunoSEQ multiplex PCR; TCRdb has only the in-frame clones, and not every one. Of roughly 90,000 clones in the sample, approximately 90% were seen once. This specimen was CD4+ or CD8+ T cells sorted from blood, taken in a trial of the OX40 agonist ivuxolimab. All receptors derive from an adult with an advanced solid tumor such as melanoma, head and neck, liver or kidney cancer. Each CDR3 is given with its conserved first and last residue. A D gene is named only where the DNA matches it firmly. The size entry is marked missing in some rows and otherwise reads once, few, many or a size class.

TRBJ2-5 TRBV7-2 NA NA CASSWGGGGEETQYF TGTGCCAGCAGCTGGGGGGGAGGGGGAGAAGAGACCCAGTACTTC
TRBJ1-6 TRBV27 once TRBD1 CASSRDRGDSPLHF TGTGCCAGCAGCCGGGACAGGGGTGATTCACCCCTCCACTTT
TRBJ2-3 TRBV27 NA NA CASSTFTDTQYF TGTGCCAGCAGTACCTTTACAGATACGCAGTATTTT
TRBJ2-5 TRBV18 NA NA CASSTQETQYF TGTGCCAGCTCTACCCAAGAGACCCAGTACTTC
TRBJ2-3 TRBV5-1 NA NA CASSFWGSDTQYF TGCGCCAGCAGCTTTTGGGGATCAGATACGCAGTATTTT
TRBJ2-7 TRBV19 NA NA CASSVPGAFSYEQYF TGTGCCAGTAGCGTCCCGGGCGCATTCTCCTACGAGCAGTACTTC
TRBJ2-5 TRBV4-2 once TRBD2 CASSQSTLAGWVETQYF TGTGCCAGCAGCCAGTCCACCCTAGCGGGGTGGGTAGAGACCCAGTACTTC
TRBJ2-2 TRBV29-1 NA NA CSVDSPLGTGELFF TGCAGCGTTGACAGCCCTCTGGGCACCGGGGAGCTGTTTTTT
TRBJ2-7 TRBV30 NA TRBD2 CAGFSGRGYEQYF TGTGCCGGATTTAGCGGGAGGGGGTACGAGCAGTACTTC
TRBJ2-7 TRBV7-6 few TRBD1 CASSRTGTYEQYF TGTGCCAGCAGTCGGACAGGGACCTACGAGCAGTACTTC
TRBJ2-3 TRBV6-1 NA NA CATTPTDTQYF TGTGCCACCACGCCCACAGATACGCAGTATTTT
TRBJ2-2 TRBV2 once TRBD1 CASSPQGADTGELFF TGTGCCAGCAGCCCACAGGGGGCTGACACCGGGGAGCTGTTTTTT